The next 15 T cell receptor beta chains were all read from a single sample in a study of cytomegalovirus exposure and HLA in healthy donors. Amplification used 60 Vbeta primers and 13 Jbeta primers. Sequencing used immunoSEQ multiplex PCR; TCRdb keeps in-frame clones, though not all of them. The top ten hold around 2.5% of the sample, which has 80,000 to 95,000 clones, 55% to 65% seen once. Sequencing was done on a sample of PBMCs. The receptors originated from a human donor in good health.

J is TRBJ2-7 and V is TRBV4-3; 9 bases align to TRBD1. This CDR3 has 14 residues. V lost 5 bases and J lost 3; bases outside the gene matches: 5. CDR1 is LGHNA and CDR2 is YSLEER in the germline V gene. The CDR3 bases are TGCGCCAGCAGCTTCGGGACAGGGAACTACGAGCAGTACTTC. The encoded protein is CASSFGTGNYEQYF.

This chain links TRBV19 with TRBJ1-4, with 9 bases fitting TRBD1. V lost 8 bases to trimming and J lost 2 bases; unmatched junction nucleotides: 9. CDR3 length: 16 residues. Per germline, CDR1 LNHDA and CDR2 SQIVND (reference sequence). In DNA form, the CDR3 reads TGTGCCAGTGGGACAGGGTGGTTTTCGACTAATGAAAAACTGTTTTTT. Translation: CASGTGWFSTNEKLFF.

The chain combines TRBV7-8 with TRBJ2-1, with 7 nucleotides matching TRBD1. CDR1 is SGHVS, CDR2 FQNEAQ, per germline. The V gene end was trimmed by 2 bases and the J gene end by 1 base; junction bases not matched to a gene: 5. The CDR3 sequence is 16 residues long. The CDR3 DNA follows: TGTGCCAGCAGCTTACGGCAGGGGGATTCCTACAATGAGCAGTTCTTC. It yields the protein CASSLRQGDSYNEQFF.

The rearrangement joins TRBV19 to TRBJ1-1; D is ambiguous. V was trimmed by 5 bases and J by 1 base, leaving 17 bases between them. The CDR3 runs 16 residues. Germline-derived CDR1 and CDR2 are LNHDA and SQIVND (reference sequence). As DNA, the CDR3 is TGTGCCAGTAGTTGGAGGCATGGCAGTTCGAACACTGAAGCTTTCTTT. Translating gives CASSWRHGSSNTEAFF.

This clone appeared a few times. The chain links TRBV21-1 to TRBJ1-1. TRBV21-1 represents a pseudogene. CDR3 size: 13 residues. The DNA of the CDR3 is TGTGCCAGCCGGAGGACGAGGAACACTGAAGCTTTCTTT. Translated, it gives CASRRTRNTEAFF.

The chain is built from TRBV19 and TRBJ1-2, with 11 bases identical to TRBD1. Losses at the gene ends were 5 bases for V and 7 bases for J; bases not matched to a gene: 6. The length of the CDR3 is 14 residues. Germline V CDR1 and CDR2: LNHDA, SQIVND (reference sequence). CDR3 nucleotides: TGTGCCAGTAGTCCGGACAGGGGGCAGGGTGGCTACACCTTC. Protein sequence: CASSPDRGQGGYTF.

The CDR3 region is CASRIAGGYDTQYF. In DNA form, the CDR3 reads TGTGCCAGCAGGATCGCGGGGGGCTATGATACGCAGTATTTT. The V and J genes are TRBV7-2 and TRBJ2-3; the match to TRBD2 covers 8 bases. The V segment lost 6 bases and the J segment 6 bases; nucleotides outside the gene matches: 8. Germline CDR1 reads SGHTA; CDR2 reads FQGNSA. The CDR3 consists of 14 residues.

A remark on this clone: This sample includes further DNA sequences coding for the same CDR3. The CDR3 loop is CASSQVLAGGYEQFF. For the CDR3, the DNA is TGCGCCAGCAGCCAAGTACTAGCGGGGGGATATGAGCAGTTCTTC. This chain uses TRBV4-1 with TRBJ2-1, with 12 bases identical to TRBD2. Germline V gene sequence: CDR1 MGHRA, CDR2 YSYEKL. This CDR3 is 15 amino acids long. After removal of 1 base from V and 8 bases from J, the junction contained 3 bases not matched to a gene.

This chain uses TRBV10-3 with TRBJ1-1; 7 nucleotides agree with TRBD1. The CDR3 runs 12 residues. With V trimmed by 8 bases and J by 2 bases, 2 bases remained unmatched. Germline CDR1 ENHRY, CDR2 SYGVKD. The CDR3 loop is CAIGTANTEAFF. The DNA of the CDR3 is TGTGCCATCGGGACAGCCAACACTGAAGCTTTCTTT.

This clone was recorded once. The chain has TRBV6-6 and TRBJ2-3; D gene unclear. The length of the CDR3 is 12 residues. Trimming took 2 bases from V and 4 from J, leaving 4 bases between them. Germline-derived CDR1 and CDR2 are MNHNY and SVGAGI (reference sequence). This chain's CDR3 is CASSYRADTQYF. CDR3 bases: TGTGCCAGCAGTTACCGTGCAGATACGCAGTATTTT.

For this clone: Other DNA sequences within the sample encode an identical CDR3. The genes are TRBV4-3 and TRBJ1-6, with D unclear. CDR3 length equals 15 residues. Trimming shortened V by 0 bases and J by 4 bases, and 7 bases separated the two germline ends. Per the germline V gene, CDR1 is LGHNA and CDR2 is YSLEER. DNA of the CDR3: TGCGCCAGCAGCCAAGAGGCAGTTTATAATTCACCCCTCCACTTT. It is translated as CASSQEAVYNSPLHF.

This chain links TRBV5-1 with TRBJ2-7; 9 nucleotides match TRBD1. Losses at the gene ends were 1 base for V and 5 bases for J; bases not matched to a gene: 4. Germline V gene data show CDR1 as SGHRS and CDR2 as YFSETQ. CDR3 size: 14 residues. The CDR3 DNA follows: TGCGCCAGCAGCTTGACCGGGACAGGGAACGAGCAGTACTTC. Translation: CASSLTGTGNEQYF.

This chain joins TRBV29-1 and TRBJ1-1, with D perhaps TRBD1 (6 bases). The CDR3 has 12 amino acids. V was shortened by 4 bases and J by 5 bases, with 11 bases between the two germline ends. Germline CDR1 and CDR2: SQVTM and ANQGSEA. CDR3 in DNA: TGCAGCGTTGGGAATCAGGGGACTGAAGCTTTCTTT. Its translation: CSVGNQGTEAFF.

This clone was detected only once. In DNA, the CDR3 is TGCGCCAGCAGCCACGGACAGGGGAACTATGGCTACACCTTC. This encodes CASSHGQGNYGYTF. V and J are TRBV4-1 and TRBJ1-2; 9 bases agree with TRBD1. Germline V lookup: CDR1 MGHRA, CDR2 YSYEKL. V lost 3 bases, J lost 2 bases, and 1 base stayed unmatched. The CDR3 extends over 14 amino acids.

The rearrangement uses TRBV6-6 and TRBJ1-4; TRBD1 matches at 8 bases. V was clipped by 10 bases and J by 5 bases; unmatched bases: 3. Per germline, CDR1 MNHNY and CDR2 SVGAGI (reference sequence). This CDR3 has 12 amino acids. CDR3 residues: CATRTGNEKLFF. For the CDR3, the DNA is TGTGCCACCCGGACAGGGAATGAAAAACTGTTTTTT.